This TCR beta chain was sequenced in a study of blood T cell repertoires in COVID-19. Produced via immunoSEQ multiplex PCR; TCRdb's table is partial and in-frame only. Among 330,000 or so clones listed, roughly 87% were seen once. CDR1 SGHVT and CDR2 SQSDAQ come from the germline V gene. This CDR3 has 13 amino acids. Trimming stripped 5 bases from V and 6 bases from J, with 12 bases between. The clonotype originates from a woman aged 25 to 45 who had recovered from COVID-19. The sequencing input was PBMCs or T cells enriched from blood (not recorded which). V usage is TRBV7-4 and J usage is TRBJ2-3, with a tentative D call TRBD2 (6 bases). The CDR3, as DNA: TGTGCCAGCAGCCTCTGGGACTTCGATACGCAGTATTTT. Protein sequence: CASSLWDFDTQYF.